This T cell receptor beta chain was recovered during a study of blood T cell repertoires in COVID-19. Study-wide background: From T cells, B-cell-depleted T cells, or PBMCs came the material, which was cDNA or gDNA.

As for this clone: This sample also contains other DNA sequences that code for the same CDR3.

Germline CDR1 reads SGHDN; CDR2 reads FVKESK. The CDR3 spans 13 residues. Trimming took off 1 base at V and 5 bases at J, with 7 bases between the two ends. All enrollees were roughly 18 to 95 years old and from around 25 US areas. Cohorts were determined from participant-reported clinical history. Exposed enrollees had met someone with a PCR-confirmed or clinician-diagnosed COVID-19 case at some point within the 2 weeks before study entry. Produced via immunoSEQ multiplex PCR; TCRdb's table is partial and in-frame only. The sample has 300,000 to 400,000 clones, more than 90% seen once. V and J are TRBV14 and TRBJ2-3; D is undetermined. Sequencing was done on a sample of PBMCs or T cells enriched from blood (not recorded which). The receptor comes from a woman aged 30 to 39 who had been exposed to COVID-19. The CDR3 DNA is TGTGCCAGCAGCCAAGTCCCTAGAGATACGCAGTATTTT. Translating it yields CASSQVPRDTQYF.